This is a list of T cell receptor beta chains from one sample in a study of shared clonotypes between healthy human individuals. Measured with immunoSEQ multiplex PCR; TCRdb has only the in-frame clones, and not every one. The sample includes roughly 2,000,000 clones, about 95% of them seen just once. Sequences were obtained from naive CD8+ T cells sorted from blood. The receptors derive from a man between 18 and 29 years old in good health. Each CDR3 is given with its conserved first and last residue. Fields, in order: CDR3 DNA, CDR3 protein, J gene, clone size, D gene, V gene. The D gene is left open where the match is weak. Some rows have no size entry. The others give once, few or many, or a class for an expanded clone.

TGTGCCAGTAGTATCGACAGGGAGGGTGGAAACACCATATATTTT	CASSIDREGGNTIYF	TRBJ1-3	-	TRBD1	TRBV19
TGTGCCAGCAGTCTCCCTCCGACTATAGTCTCCTACGAGCAGTACTTC	CASSLPPTIVSYEQYF	TRBJ2-7	-	-	TRBV2
TGTGCCAGCAGCACTCTAGCGGGGTCCTTATACAATGAGCAGTTCTTC	CASSTLAGSLYNEQFF	TRBJ2-1	-	TRBD2	TRBV9
TGTGCCAGCCGACCCAAGGGGCTGGATGAGCAGTTCTTC	CASRPKGLDEQFF	TRBJ2-1	-	-	TRBV5-8
TGCGCCAGCAGCCCCAGGGGTTCTGAAGCTTTCTTT	CASSPRGSEAFF	TRBJ1-1	-	-	TRBV4-1
TGCGCCAGCAGCCAGGTTAGCGGGAGTGGCACCGGGGAGCTGTTTTTT	CASSQVSGSGTGELFF	TRBJ2-2	-	TRBD2	TRBV4-1
TGTGCCAGCAGTGGGGTAGCGGGATTTGTTAGCACAGATACGCAGTATTTT	CASSGVAGFVSTDTQYF	TRBJ2-3	-	TRBD2	TRBV2
TGTGCCAGCAGCGATGGGACCCGCACAGATACGCAGTATTTT	CASSDGTRTDTQYF	TRBJ2-3	once	-	TRBV5-6
TGTGCCAGCAGTTTATATTGGCTAGCGGAAACGAGCTCCTACAATGAGCAGTTCTTC	CASSLYWLAETSSYNEQFF	TRBJ2-1	-	TRBD2	TRBV27
TGTGCCAGCAGCGCAACTAGCGGGGGTTACAATGAGCAGTTCTTC	CASSATSGGYNEQFF	TRBJ2-1	-	TRBD2	TRBV27
TGTGCCAGCAGTATCTCCGGGCTCCCCTACAATGAGCAGTTCTTC	CASSISGLPYNEQFF	TRBJ2-1	-	-	TRBV27
TGTGCCAGCACCGAAGAAGCGGGGGAGACGCAGTATTTT	CASTEEAGETQYF	TRBJ2-3	once	TRBD2	TRBV9
TGCGCCAGCAGCCAAGGGGTCATGAACACTGAAGCTTTCTTT	CASSQGVMNTEAFF	TRBJ1-1	-	-	TRBV4-3
TGTGCCAGCAGGCCAATGAACACTGAAGCTTTCTTT	CASRPMNTEAFF	TRBJ1-1	-	-	TRBV7-8
TGCGCCAGCAGCCAAGATAGGACTAGCGTGATCCACGAGCAGTACTTC	CASSQDRTSVIHEQYF	TRBJ2-7	-	TRBD2	TRBV4-1
TGTGCCAGCAGCCTTTCGACAGGGATGAACACTGAAGCTTTCTTT	CASSLSTGMNTEAFF	TRBJ1-1	-	TRBD1	TRBV7-9
TGTGCCAGCAGTTTATCGGGCGGAGTCTCCTACGAGCAGTACTTC	CASSLSGGVSYEQYF	TRBJ2-7	-	-	TRBV27
TGTGCCTTCCGGCGGGCCCGGCACGCCACAGATACGCAGTATTTT	CAFRRARHATDTQYF	TRBJ2-3	-	-	TRBV2
TGCGCCAGCAGCCAACCGACGGGGCGGGGCAATCAGCCCCAGCATTTT	CASSQPTGRGNQPQHF	TRBJ1-5	-	-	TRBV4-1
TGTGCCAGCAGCTTAGACGGGGACGAGCAGTACTTC	CASSLDGDEQYF	TRBJ2-7	-	-	TRBV13
TGTGCCAGCAGCCACCCCGATAACACTGAAGCTTTCTTT	CASSHPDNTEAFF	TRBJ1-1	-	-	TRBV9
TGTGCCAGCCTATGGTTTGCGGGAGCTACCGGGGAGCTGTTTTTT	CASLWFAGATGELFF	TRBJ2-2	-	TRBD2	TRBV6-5
TGTGCCAGCAGCGAACAGGGGGCGGATAATTCACCCCTCCACTTT	CASSEQGADNSPLHF	TRBJ1-6	-	TRBD1	TRBV9
TGTGCCAGCAGTCCAGAACAGTCTGGGCGCCCTGAAGCTTTCTTT	CASSPEQSGRPEAFF	TRBJ1-1	-	-	TRBV6-5
TGTGCCAGCAGCTTGGGGACTGCTGGTACGCAGTATTTT	CASSLGTAGTQYF	TRBJ2-3	-	-	TRBV11-3
TGTGCCAGCAGTTTAACAGGGGGCAACACTGAAGCTTTCTTT	CASSLTGGNTEAFF	TRBJ1-1	-	TRBD1	TRBV27
TGTGCCAGCAGCTCTAATGGACAGGGGGCATATCAGCCCCAGCATTTT	CASSSNGQGAYQPQHF	TRBJ1-5	-	TRBD1	TRBV7-8
TGTGCCAGCAGTTTCGGACTAGGCGAGCAGTACTTC	CASSFGLGEQYF	TRBJ2-7	-	TRBD2	TRBV27
TGTGCCTGGAGTGTACGGGGGGGGCTGAACGAGCAGTACTTC	CAWSVRGGLNEQYF	TRBJ2-7	once	TRBD2	TRBV30
TGTGCCAGCAGCTCCAGGGGGAACTACGAGCAGTACTTC	CASSSRGNYEQYF	TRBJ2-7	once	TRBD1	TRBV11-1
TGTGCCAGCACGCTGACAGGGTGGAGCGAGCAGTACTTC	CASTLTGWSEQYF	TRBJ2-7	once	TRBD1	TRBV11-1
TGCGCCAGCAGTGATGTTATGGGCAATGAGCAGTTCTTC	CASSDVMGNEQFF	TRBJ2-1	-	-	TRBV10-1
TGTGCCAGCAGTGAAAGGGTACCGGGACGGATCTACGAGCAGTACTTC	CASSERVPGRIYEQYF	TRBJ2-7	once	-	TRBV2
TGCAGCGTTAGACTAGCCACATACAATGAGCAGTTCTTC	CSVRLATYNEQFF	TRBJ2-1	-	TRBD2	TRBV29-1
TGTGCCAGCAGCAATGACAGGGAAGGGGAGGAGACCCAGTACTTC	CASSNDREGEETQYF	TRBJ2-5	-	TRBD1	TRBV5-8
TGTGCCAGCAGCCCCTCTACAGGGTATGAGCAGTTCTTC	CASSPSTGYEQFF	TRBJ2-1	-	-	TRBV9
TGTGCCAGTAGTTCCATATGGGTTGGTGACACTGAAGCTTTCTTT	CASSSIWVGDTEAFF	TRBJ1-1	-	-	TRBV19
TGTGCCAGCAGCTCAGATTACTACGAGCAGTACTTC	CASSSDYYEQYF	TRBJ2-7	once	-	TRBV7-9